These T cell receptor beta chains were read from a single sample in a study of cytomegalovirus exposure and HLA in healthy donors. Here immunoSEQ multiplex PCR was the method, and the copy in TCRdb shows in-frame clones only, minus some. The sample yields approximately 180,000 clones, about 13% seen once. The sequencing sample was made of PBMCs. The receptors originated from a man aged 50-59 years in good health and CMV-seropositive. Each CDR3 is given with its conserved first and last residue. The order of the fields is V gene, J gene, clone size, D gene, CDR3 DNA, CDR3 protein. D genes are given only for firm matches. Expanded clones get a size class; other rows say once, few or many, or leave the size out.

v_call: TRBV5-4; j_call: TRBJ2-1; clone_size: -; d_call: TRBD2; cdr3_nt: TGTGCCAGCAGCGGGACTAGTTACAATGAGCAGTTCTTC; cdr3_aa: CASSGTSYNEQFF
v_call: TRBV7-9; j_call: TRBJ1-1; clone_size: few; d_call: -; cdr3_nt: TGTGCCAGCAGTCCCTTCGGTCGGGGGAAGATGAACACTGAAGCTTTCTTT; cdr3_aa: CASSPFGRGKMNTEAFF
v_call: TRBV30; j_call: TRBJ1-4; clone_size: -; d_call: -; cdr3_nt: TGTGCCTGGAGTGCTGACGCGAGGACTAATGAAAAACTGTTTTTT; cdr3_aa: CAWSADARTNEKLFF
v_call: TRBV28; j_call: TRBJ1-2; clone_size: few; d_call: TRBD1; cdr3_nt: TGTGCCAGCAGTCGACAGGGATTGAGGGGCTACACCTTC; cdr3_aa: CASSRQGLRGYTF
v_call: TRBV7-8; j_call: TRBJ2-3; clone_size: -; d_call: TRBD1; cdr3_nt: TGTGCCAGCAGCTTAGGACAGGGAGATACGCAGTATTTT; cdr3_aa: CASSLGQGDTQYF
v_call: TRBV28; j_call: TRBJ1-5; clone_size: -; d_call: -; cdr3_nt: TGTGCCAGCAGTCCCCGGGTGAAGGGCAATCAGCCCCAGCATTTT; cdr3_aa: CASSPRVKGNQPQHF
v_call: TRBV29-1; j_call: TRBJ1-2; clone_size: few; d_call: -; cdr3_nt: TGCAGCGTTGGCGGAGGGAAGGGCTATGGCTACACCTTC; cdr3_aa: CSVGGGKGYGYTF
v_call: TRBV7-6; j_call: TRBJ2-2; clone_size: -; d_call: -; cdr3_nt: TGTGCCAGCAGCCCTACTAGGACGCGATTCTCCGGGGAGCTGTTTTTT; cdr3_aa: CASSPTRTRFSGELFF
v_call: TRBV2; j_call: TRBJ1-1; clone_size: -; d_call: -; cdr3_nt: TGTGCCAGCAGATTACTACAGGGAGAGAACACTGAAGCTTTCTTT; cdr3_aa: CASRLLQGENTEAFF
v_call: TRBV7-9; j_call: TRBJ1-2; clone_size: few; d_call: -; cdr3_nt: TGTGCCAGCAGCCCTACACAGAACTATGGCTACACCTTC; cdr3_aa: CASSPTQNYGYTF
v_call: TRBV9; j_call: TRBJ1-1; clone_size: -; d_call: -; cdr3_nt: TGTGCCAGCAGCGCGCGGGTGGACACTGAAGCTTTCTTT; cdr3_aa: CASSARVDTEAFF
v_call: TRBV5-1; j_call: TRBJ1-5; clone_size: few; d_call: -; cdr3_nt: TGCGCCAGCAGCTTGGACTCTCGTAGTCAGCCCCAGCATTTT; cdr3_aa: CASSLDSRSQPQHF
v_call: TRBV18; j_call: TRBJ1-6; clone_size: -; d_call: -; cdr3_nt: TGTGCCAGCTCCCCCGACAGTTCTAATTCACCCCTCCACTTT; cdr3_aa: CASSPDSSNSPLHF
v_call: TRBV7-2; j_call: TRBJ1-6; clone_size: -; d_call: TRBD1; cdr3_nt: TGTGCCAGCAGCTTACCCGGGACAGCTACACCCCTCCACTTT; cdr3_aa: CASSLPGTATPLHF
v_call: TRBV28; j_call: TRBJ2-3; clone_size: few; d_call: TRBD2; cdr3_nt: TGTGCCACCTCACCGGGACTAGTAAACGCAGATACGCAGTATTTT; cdr3_aa: CATSPGLVNADTQYF
v_call: TRBV4-2; j_call: TRBJ1-1; clone_size: few; d_call: TRBD1; cdr3_nt: TGTGCCAGCAGCCAATCCCGGGACAGCTTAACTGAAGCTTTCTTT; cdr3_aa: CASSQSRDSLTEAFF
v_call: TRBV5-1; j_call: TRBJ1-1; clone_size: few; d_call: TRBD1; cdr3_nt: TGCGCCAGCAGCCCCGGGACAGGGGGTAACACTGAAGCTTTCTTT; cdr3_aa: CASSPGTGGNTEAFF
v_call: TRBV27; j_call: TRBJ1-2; clone_size: few; d_call: -; cdr3_nt: TGTGCCAGCAGTTTGGGCCGCGCTCGGGGCTACACCTTC; cdr3_aa: CASSLGRARGYTF
v_call: TRBV18; j_call: TRBJ2-3; clone_size: few; d_call: TRBD1; cdr3_nt: TGTGCCAGCTCCCGACGACAGGGGGGCACAGATACGCAGTATTTT; cdr3_aa: CASSRRQGGTDTQYF
v_call: TRBV11-3; j_call: TRBJ2-5; clone_size: -; d_call: TRBD2; cdr3_nt: TGTGCCAGCAGCTTTGATCGGGGGGGCCGGGAGACCCAGTACTTC; cdr3_aa: CASSFDRGGRETQYF
v_call: TRBV6-5; j_call: TRBJ1-3; clone_size: few; d_call: TRBD1; cdr3_nt: TGTGCCAGCAGTTACATAGGGACAGCTGGAAACACCATATATTTT; cdr3_aa: CASSYIGTAGNTIYF
v_call: TRBV6-5; j_call: TRBJ2-1; clone_size: -; d_call: -; cdr3_nt: TGTGCCAGCAGTCCTGACAGGAGCTCCTACAATGAGCAGTTCTTC; cdr3_aa: CASSPDRSSYNEQFF
v_call: TRBV7-6; j_call: TRBJ1-1; clone_size: few; d_call: -; cdr3_nt: TGTGCCAGCAGCCCTGTCTTAATGAACACTGAAGCTTTCTTT; cdr3_aa: CASSPVLMNTEAFF
v_call: TRBV18; j_call: TRBJ2-2; clone_size: few; d_call: -; cdr3_nt: TGTGCCAGCTCACCACGGGCAGGGAACACCGGGGAGCTGTTTTTT; cdr3_aa: CASSPRAGNTGELFF
v_call: TRBV5-1; j_call: TRBJ2-2; clone_size: -; d_call: TRBD2; cdr3_nt: TGCGCCAGCATGGGAACCCCGAAACTAGCGGGGGGGCCCGGGGAGCTGTTTTTT; cdr3_aa: CASMGTPKLAGGPGELFF
v_call: TRBV19; j_call: TRBJ1-5; clone_size: -; d_call: TRBD1; cdr3_nt: TGTGCCAGTAGTGGGACAGGGGCCCAGCCCCAGCATTTT; cdr3_aa: CASSGTGAQPQHF
v_call: TRBV5-1; j_call: TRBJ1-2; clone_size: -; d_call: -; cdr3_nt: TGCGCCAGCAGCGATGAATCAGGGTATGGCTACACCTTC; cdr3_aa: CASSDESGYGYTF
v_call: TRBV10-1; j_call: TRBJ2-1; clone_size: few; d_call: -; cdr3_nt: TGCGCCAGCAGTGAGGGGGGCCCCTACAATGAGCAGTTCTTC; cdr3_aa: CASSEGGPYNEQFF
v_call: TRBV7-2; j_call: TRBJ2-1; clone_size: few; d_call: TRBD2; cdr3_nt: TGTGCCAGCAGCTTGGGACTAGCGGGATACAATGAGCAGTTCTTC; cdr3_aa: CASSLGLAGYNEQFF
v_call: TRBV25-1; j_call: TRBJ2-6; clone_size: few; d_call: -; cdr3_nt: TGTGCCAGCGGCCCCCCCGGGGCCAACGTCCTGACTTTC; cdr3_aa: CASGPPGANVLTF
v_call: TRBV29-1; j_call: TRBJ1-2; clone_size: -; d_call: TRBD1; cdr3_nt: TGCAGCATGGGACAGGGAAATGGCTACACCTTC; cdr3_aa: CSMGQGNGYTF
v_call: TRBV28; j_call: TRBJ1-2; clone_size: few; d_call: -; cdr3_nt: TGTGCCAGCAGTTTATCTTCAAGAGGAAACTATGGCTACACCTTC; cdr3_aa: CASSLSSRGNYGYTF
v_call: TRBV18; j_call: TRBJ1-1; clone_size: few; d_call: -; cdr3_nt: TGTGCCAGCTCACCACGGCCAGACCGGGGGGAAGCTTTCTTT; cdr3_aa: CASSPRPDRGEAFF
v_call: TRBV6-6; j_call: TRBJ1-3; clone_size: -; d_call: -; cdr3_nt: TGTGCCAGCAGCGCCGCCGGGGGAAGCTCTGGAAACACCATATATTTT; cdr3_aa: CASSAAGGSSGNTIYF
v_call: TRBV6-1; j_call: TRBJ1-1; clone_size: few; d_call: TRBD1; cdr3_nt: TGTGCCAGCAGTGAAGCCTGGGACAGCTACACTGAAGCTTTCTTT; cdr3_aa: CASSEAWDSYTEAFF
v_call: TRBV28; j_call: TRBJ1-1; clone_size: -; d_call: -; cdr3_nt: TGTGCCAGCAGTTTCAGGGGGAACACTGAAGCTTTCTTT; cdr3_aa: CASSFRGNTEAFF
v_call: TRBV6-6; j_call: TRBJ2-1; clone_size: -; d_call: TRBD2; cdr3_nt: TGTGCCAGCAGTCCCCCGCGGGGGGGCCCAAATGAGCAGTTCTTC; cdr3_aa: CASSPPRGGPNEQFF
v_call: TRBV28; j_call: TRBJ1-3; clone_size: once; d_call: -; cdr3_nt: TGTGCCAGCAGTTTAAGTACCCAGTGGACAAGTGGAAACACCATATATTTT; cdr3_aa: CASSLSTQWTSGNTIYF
v_call: TRBV9; j_call: TRBJ1-4; clone_size: few; d_call: TRBD1; cdr3_nt: TGTGCCAGCAGCCTCAACTCAGGGGGGACTAATGAAAAACTGTTTTTT; cdr3_aa: CASSLNSGGTNEKLFF
v_call: TRBV30; j_call: TRBJ1-6; clone_size: few; d_call: TRBD1; cdr3_nt: TGTGCCTTGGGACAGCTACTTTCACCCCTCCACTTT; cdr3_aa: CALGQLLSPLHF
v_call: TRBV7-9; j_call: TRBJ1-1; clone_size: -; d_call: TRBD1; cdr3_nt: TGTGCCAGCAGCTGGAAGGGGGCTTTGCATGAAGCTTTCTTT; cdr3_aa: CASSWKGALHEAFF
v_call: TRBV28; j_call: TRBJ2-3; clone_size: few; d_call: -; cdr3_nt: TGTGCCAGCAGTTTGGGGGGAAGTGGAGATACGCAGTATTTT; cdr3_aa: CASSLGGSGDTQYF
v_call: TRBV30; j_call: TRBJ2-5; clone_size: few; d_call: -; cdr3_nt: TGTGCCTGGACTAGCCTAGAGACCCAGTACTTC; cdr3_aa: CAWTSLETQYF
v_call: TRBV13; j_call: TRBJ2-2; clone_size: few; d_call: -; cdr3_nt: TGTGCCAGCAGCGGTTACAGGGACGCCGCGAACACCGGGGAGCTGTTTTTT; cdr3_aa: CASSGYRDAANTGELFF
v_call: TRBV29-1; j_call: TRBJ2-5; clone_size: -; d_call: TRBD1; cdr3_nt: TGCAGCGTTGAAGAAAGCGGGGACAGGGGTCAAGAGACCCAGTACTTC; cdr3_aa: CSVEESGDRGQETQYF
v_call: TRBV5-8; j_call: TRBJ1-5; clone_size: -; d_call: -; cdr3_nt: TGTGCCAGCAGCAGGACTTGGAGCAATCAGCCCCAGCATTTT; cdr3_aa: CASSRTWSNQPQHF
v_call: TRBV25-1; j_call: TRBJ2-2; clone_size: -; d_call: TRBD1; cdr3_nt: TGTGCCAGCAGGCGAACAGGGGGCTTGGGGACCGGGGAGCTGTTTTTT; cdr3_aa: CASRRTGGLGTGELFF
v_call: TRBV9; j_call: TRBJ1-1; clone_size: -; d_call: -; cdr3_nt: TGTGCCAGCAGCCCCCGGTGGGGGGTTCGCGACACTGAAGCTTTCTTT; cdr3_aa: CASSPRWGVRDTEAFF
v_call: TRBV4-3; j_call: TRBJ2-1; clone_size: -; d_call: TRBD2; cdr3_nt: TGCGCCAGCAGCCCCCAGAGCGGGGGGTCCTACAATGAGCAGTTCTTC; cdr3_aa: CASSPQSGGSYNEQFF
v_call: TRBV5-6; j_call: TRBJ2-1; clone_size: -; d_call: -; cdr3_nt: TGTGCCAGCAGCCCGCTCGGGTATGCTGACGCCTACAATGAGCAGTTCTTC; cdr3_aa: CASSPLGYADAYNEQFF
v_call: TRBV13; j_call: TRBJ2-3; clone_size: -; d_call: TRBD2; cdr3_nt: TGTGCCAGCAGCCTCAGCGGGGGGGCCTTAGATACGCAGTATTTT; cdr3_aa: CASSLSGGALDTQYF
v_call: TRBV27; j_call: TRBJ1-4; clone_size: -; d_call: TRBD1; cdr3_nt: TGTGCCAGTAGAGACAGGGGTAGTAATGAAAAACTGTTTTTT; cdr3_aa: CASRDRGSNEKLFF
v_call: TRBV10-1; j_call: TRBJ2-5; clone_size: -; d_call: TRBD1; cdr3_nt: TGCGCCAGCAGTGAGAACAGGGGGTTTGAGACCCAGTACTTC; cdr3_aa: CASSENRGFETQYF
v_call: TRBV7-2; j_call: TRBJ1-2; clone_size: -; d_call: -; cdr3_nt: TGTGCCAGCAGCTTAGACGGTGGCTATGGCTACACCTTC; cdr3_aa: CASSLDGGYGYTF
v_call: TRBV6-5; j_call: TRBJ1-1; clone_size: -; d_call: -; cdr3_nt: TGTGCCAGCAGTTACCTGGGACAGAACACTGAAGCTTTCTTT; cdr3_aa: CASSYLGQNTEAFF
v_call: TRBV5-1; j_call: TRBJ1-5; clone_size: -; d_call: -; cdr3_nt: TGCGCCAGCAGCTTGTCGGGCAATCAGCCCCAGCATTTT; cdr3_aa: CASSLSGNQPQHF
v_call: TRBV5-6; j_call: TRBJ2-7; clone_size: few; d_call: TRBD2; cdr3_nt: TGTGCCAGCAGCTTTCGGACTAGCGGGGAAGGTCGCGAGCAGTACTTC; cdr3_aa: CASSFRTSGEGREQYF
v_call: TRBV6-5; j_call: TRBJ1-2; clone_size: -; d_call: TRBD1; cdr3_nt: TGTGCCAGCAGTCCGACAGGGGCTTCGGGCTACACCTTC; cdr3_aa: CASSPTGASGYTF
v_call: TRBV5-1; j_call: TRBJ1-6; clone_size: -; d_call: -; cdr3_nt: TGCGCCAGCAGCTCGGCGGGTCCCCAAAGGTCCCTCCACTTT; cdr3_aa: CASSSAGPQRSLHF
v_call: TRBV4-3; j_call: TRBJ2-1; clone_size: few; d_call: TRBD2; cdr3_nt: TGCGCCAGCAGCCAAGATAGGACTAGCGATGAGCAGTTCTTC; cdr3_aa: CASSQDRTSDEQFF